This T cell receptor beta chain was obtained from a study of CD8 T cells in ankylosing spondylitis (dated by TCRdb to 2016 to 2017). About the study as a whole: To find TCR variants linked to disease, the study profiled T cell receptor beta repertoires in ankylosing spondylitis patients and healthy donors. In total, the full study cohort was made up of 100 to 140 healthy donors and 20 to 25 ankylosing spondylitis patients. Peripheral blood samples were taken, and synovial fluid was additionally collected from ankylosing spondylitis patients.

On this clonotype itself: Which antigen it targets is not known. The input lacks base qualities; no much larger clone sits a single base away.

Broad study findings and their caveats: The disease-linked clones showed a CD8+ phenotype and occurred at relatively low frequencies in peripheral blood. Some of the motif variants had been reported before in the synovial fluid and blood of reactive arthritis patients, a finding that suggests common disease-initiation mechanisms. The disease-linked clones were reported as significantly enriched in matched synovial fluid samples from ankylosing spondylitis patients. Blood from ankylosing spondylitis patients appeared to be characterized by a TCR beta motif made up of several highly homologous amino acid variants.

TCRdb shows the sequencer as Illumina HiSeq 2500. Quantitative 5'-RACE with molecular barcodes was used to prepare TCR beta libraries. In the authors' own workflow: To identify disease-linked TCR variants, a new computational method was used, one built on a probabilistic model of VDJ rearrangement. Using fastp at Q25 and MiXCR, TCRdb reprocessed the public reads and kept productive beta chains. Each CDR3 protein appears once, grouped with its most common genes and DNA. These V and J calls derive from TCRdb rather than the authors' analysis. Across this sample there are over 400,000 distinct CDR3 sequences, with roughly 25% seen only once. Together, the top ten hold approximately 1% of the sample. This TCR was recovered from a male donor with ankylosing spondylitis. The source material was blood, either unsorted or a sorted T cell fraction (not recorded which).

The DNA is TGCGCCAGCAGCTTGGACGTTCTTCAGCCCCAGCATTTT. Translated, it reads CASSLDVLQPQHF. The receptor chain draws on TRBV5-1 and TRBJ1-5, with no reliable assignment of the D segment. Relative to germline, V is 0 bases shorter and J is 6 bases shorter, with 7 bases between their ends. Looking up the germline V gene yields CDR1 SGHRS and CDR2 YFSETQ. From the cysteine up to the phenylalanine, the CDR3 has a length of 13 residues. CDR3 DNA only is kept here, 39 bases in frame from base 1.